The 30 T cell receptor beta chains presented below share a single source sample, sequenced in a study of CD8+ T cells in alopecia areata. Following extraction, RNA underwent reverse transcription to cDNA, which served as the sequencing template. Clones were read by immunoSEQ multiplex PCR, and TCRdb kept only the in-frame ones, dropping some. The table includes approximately 150,000 clones, around 62% detected once. Sequencing input: CD8+ T cells sorted from blood. These receptors all come from a human donor in good health.

This clone occurred a few times. The chain has TRBV29-1 and TRBJ2-1; no clear D gene. Trimming left V 8 bases short and J 3 bases short, with 8 bases between. This CDR3 contains 11 residues. Germline CDR1 reads SQVTM; CDR2 reads ANQGSEA. CDR3 nucleotides: TGCAGCTTAGATCACTACAATGAGCAGTTCTTC. Its translation: CSLDHYNEQFF.

V gene TRBV5-6 combines with J gene TRBJ1-1, with D maybe TRBD1 (5 bases). Trimming pared 4 bases from V and 10 bases from J, leaving 11 bases between. The CDR3 consists of 11 residues. Germline lookup yields CDR1 SGHDT and CDR2 YYEEEE. The CDR3 nucleotides are TGTGCCAGCAGCATAGGACAAATAGCTTTCTTT. This gives the protein CASSIGQIAFF.

This clone has just a few counts. The chain is built from TRBV9 and TRBJ2-2; D not certain. Germline CDR1 is SGDLS and CDR2 is YYNGEE. The V gene lost 0 bases and the J gene lost 6 bases, with 24 bases spanning the gap. The CDR3 runs 19 residues. In nucleotides, the CDR3 is TGTGCCAGCAGCGTAGCTACGAGTATTTCCCTTGAAGATTCCGGGGAGCTGTTTTTT. Protein product: CASSVATSISLEDSGELFF.

The V call is TRBV29-1, the J call TRBJ2-5, with 9 positions matching TRBD1. Trimming took 6 bases from V and 0 from J; bases not matched to a gene: 8. The germline CDR1 and CDR2 sequences are SQVTM and ANQGSEA. This CDR3 has 15 amino acids. DNA of the CDR3: TGCAGCGTAAGGCCCGGGACAGGGAACCAAGAGACCCAGTACTTC. As protein: CSVRPGTGNQETQYF. Variable domain in full (rest from reference TRBV29-1 and TRBJ2-5): SAVISQKPSRDICQRGTSLTIQCQVDSQVTMMFWYRQQPGQSLTLIATANQGSEATYESGFVIDKFPISRPNLTFSTLTVSNMSPEDSSIYLCSVRPGTGNQETQYFGPGTRLLVL.

The chain recombines TRBV29-1 with TRBJ1-1, with D possibly matching TRBD1 (5 bases). Deletions cut 1 base from V and 6 bases from J, with 9 bases between. CDR1 and CDR2 from the germline V gene are SQVTM and ANQGSEA. The CDR3 is 12 residues long. In DNA form, the CDR3 reads TGCAGCGTTGAAGGGGGGATCCCTGAAGCTTTCTTT. Its protein product is CSVEGGIPEAFF.

The V and J genes are TRBV4-1 and TRBJ2-7, with a tentative D call TRBD2 (5 bases). Trimming shortened V by 4 bases and J by 2 bases, and 15 bases separated the two germline ends. Germline CDR1 MGHRA, CDR2 YSYEKL. CDR3 length equals 15 residues. CDR3 nucleotide sequence: TGCGCCAGCAGCCTGTCGGGCGGGCTACCCTACGAGCAGTACTTC. Its protein product is CASSLSGGLPYEQYF.

This chain connects TRBV30 to TRBJ2-7; D assignment may be TRBD1 or TRBD2 (5 bases each). V was shortened by 2 bases and J by 4 bases, with 12 bases between the two germline ends. Germline values: CDR1 GTSNPN, CDR2 SVGIG (reference sequence). This CDR3 has 13 amino acids. CDR3 sequence reads: CAWSSGHSYEQYF. Here the CDR3 DNA reads TGTGCCTGGAGTAGCGGACACTCTTACGAGCAGTACTTC.

This clone was seen a handful of times. The CDR3 DNA is TGTGCCAGCAGCTCCCGCAACCCCGATCAGCCCCAGCATTTT. The encoded protein is CASSSRNPDQPQHF. This sequence joins TRBV7-8 and TRBJ1-5; D unresolved. V was pared by 4 bases and J by 5 bases, with 12 bases between. The CDR3 sequence is 14 residues long. Germline V gene lookup returns CDR1 SGHVS and CDR2 FQNEAQ.

CDR3 nucleotide sequence: TGTGCCAGCAGCACAGGACAGGGCTATGGCTACACCTTC. This sequence encodes CASSTGQGYGYTF. The genes are TRBV13 and TRBJ1-2; 8 positions agree with TRBD1. CDR3 size: 13 residues. The germline V gene encodes CDR1 PRHDT and CDR2 FYEKMQ (reference sequence). Trimming cost V 5 bases and J 4 bases; bases outside gene matches: 3.

This chain uses TRBV5-6 with TRBJ2-5; no reliable D call. V was pared by 5 bases and J by 5 bases, with 10 bases between. This CDR3 is built from 12 residues. The germline V gene encodes CDR1 SGHDT and CDR2 YYEEEE. CDR3 residues: CASRTRTETQYF. CDR3 sequence (DNA): TGTGCCAGCAGAACCCGTACGGAGACCCAGTACTTC.

This chain joins TRBV4-1 and TRBJ1-5, with D unclear. V was cut by 4 bases and J by 6 bases, with 10 bases left in between. This CDR3 contains 13 residues. In germline, CDR1 is MGHRA, CDR2 YSYEKL. The CDR3 region is CASSPRSGQPQHF. The CDR3 DNA follows: TGCGCCAGCAGCCCTAGATCCGGTCAGCCCCAGCATTTT.

This clone was seen a few times. The chain carries TRBV27 and TRBJ1-2, with a possible D match to TRBD1 (5 bases). This CDR3 is built from 14 residues. From germline, CDR1 is MNHEY and CDR2 SMNVEV (reference sequence). V lost 0 bases and J lost 9, with 14 bases in between. CDR3 sequence (DNA): TGTGCCAGCAGTTTATCACGCCAGGGCCCGCGCTACACCTTC. It yields the protein CASSLSRQGPRYTF.

This chain joins TRBV30 and TRBJ2-7; 8 nucleotides match TRBD1. Germline V gene data show CDR1 as GTSNPN and CDR2 as SVGIG (reference sequence). The CDR3 extends over 14 amino acids. The V gene end was trimmed by 0 bases and the J gene end by 5 bases; junction bases not matched to a gene: 6. The CDR3 bases are TGTGCCTGGAGTGTCGGCCAGGGGGCCGACGAGCAGTACTTC. This sequence encodes CAWSVGQGADEQYF.

V gene TRBV4-1 combines with J gene TRBJ2-1, with no clear D. Germline CDR1 is MGHRA and CDR2 is YSYEKL. There are 16 residues in the CDR3. Trimming removed 2 bases at V and 0 bases at J, with 11 bases between. Here the CDR3 DNA reads TGCGCCAGCAGCCAACTGGACCTGAGCTCCTACAATGAGCAGTTCTTC. It is translated as CASSQLDLSSYNEQFF.

The chain carries TRBV30 and TRBJ2-3, with 10 bases aligning to TRBD2. V was pared by 1 base and J by 3 bases, with 1 base of the junction left unmatched. The CDR3 runs to 14 residues. Germline values: CDR1 GTSNPN, CDR2 SVGIG (reference sequence). The CDR3 protein is CAWSASGRTDTQYF. The CDR3 DNA sequence: TGTGCCTGGAGTGCTAGCGGGAGAACAGATACGCAGTATTTT.

The chain recombines TRBV11-1 with TRBJ2-7; 8 bases agree with TRBD2. The V segment lost 2 bases and the J segment 0 bases; nucleotides outside the gene matches: 3. From germline, CDR1 is SGHAT and CDR2 FQDESV (reference sequence). CDR3 size: 15 residues. The CDR3 region has the DNA TGTGCCAGCAGCTTACTGGGGACTAGCTCCTACGAGCAGTACTTC. Translated: CASSLLGTSSYEQYF.

The chain couples TRBV28 to TRBJ2-1; 10 nucleotides match TRBD2. Trimming took 5 bases from V and 8 from J; bases not matched to a gene: 9. CDR3 length equals 15 residues. Germline V gene lookup returns CDR1 MDHEN and CDR2 SYDVKM. As DNA, the CDR3 is TGTGCCAGCAGTCCGAGCGGGAGGGCCGTAGATGAGCAGTTCTTC. This encodes CASSPSGRAVDEQFF.

The chain recombines TRBV7-9 with TRBJ2-7; 7 nucleotides agree with TRBD2. Germline CDR1 SEHNR, CDR2 FQNEAQ (reference sequence). The CDR3 loop spans 14 amino acids. The trim removed 0 bases at V and 3 bases at J, leaving 2 bases unmatched. The CDR3 sequence: CASSLAGGGYEQYF. DNA of the CDR3: TGTGCCAGCAGCTTAGCAGGCGGGGGCTACGAGCAGTACTTC.

The chain uses TRBV9 and TRBJ1-1, with D possibly matching TRBD1 (5 bases). V gave up 7 bases and J gave up 2 bases, with 12 bases separating them. This CDR3 spans 13 amino acids. Germline V CDR1 and CDR2: SGDLS, YYNGEE. The CDR3 nucleotides are TGTGCCAGCGGGGCAGGGCTAAACACTGAAGCTTTCTTT. Its protein product is CASGAGLNTEAFF.

This rearrangement joins TRBV30 to TRBJ2-7; D possibly corresponds to TRBD2 (6 bases). V lost 3 bases and J 2 bases, leaving 14 bases between the germline ends. The germline V gene has CDR1 GTSNPN and CDR2 SVGIG (reference sequence). The CDR3 sequence is 14 residues long. The CDR3: CAWSGSGVTYEQYF. In nucleotides, the CDR3 is TGTGCCTGGAGCGGGAGCGGAGTCACCTACGAGCAGTACTTC.

The chain recombines TRBV29-1 with TRBJ2-2; D not resolved. With 4 bases removed from V and 2 bases from J, the gap between germline ends came to 5 bases. Germline V gives CDR1 SQVTM, CDR2 ANQGSEA. The CDR3 consists of 12 residues. CDR3 region: CSVVTNTGELFF. Written as DNA, the CDR3 is TGCAGCGTTGTGACCAACACCGGGGAGCTGTTTTTT.

V usage is TRBV4-1 and J usage is TRBJ2-5; D unclear. V lost 3 bases and J 2 bases, leaving 10 bases between the germline ends. This CDR3 region has 14 residues. Germline-derived CDR1 and CDR2 are MGHRA and YSYEKL. CDR3 in amino acids: CASSHESEQETQYF. The CDR3 nucleotides are TGCGCCAGCAGCCACGAGAGCGAACAAGAGACCCAGTACTTC.

To note about this clone: Other DNA sequences in this specimen translate into the identical CDR3. The chain couples TRBV5-1 to TRBJ1-1, with TRBD1 as a possible D gene (5 bases). The CDR3 spans 12 residues. The V end was cut by 4 bases, the J end by 5 bases, with 9 bases between. The V gene's germline CDR1 is SGHRS and CDR2 YFSETQ. CDR3: CASSPGGTEAFF. DNA for the CDR3: TGCGCCAGCAGCCCCGGGGGGACTGAAGCTTTCTTT.

This clone was seen only a few times. V usage is TRBV5-4 and J usage is TRBJ2-5; 8 positions match TRBD2. Trimming at V came to 3 bases and at J to 5 bases, leaving 3 bases not matched to a gene. The CDR3 runs 13 residues. Germline V gene sequence: CDR1 SGHNT, CDR2 YYREEE (reference sequence). This chain's CDR3 is CASSSGGGETQYF. DNA for the CDR3: TGTGCCAGCAGCTCGGGAGGGGGGGAGACCCAGTACTTC.

This clone came up once. The rearrangement links TRBV29-1 to TRBJ2-1, with D possibly matching TRBD2 (5 bases). Trimming stripped 6 bases from V and 2 bases from J, with 14 bases between. CDR1 and CDR2 (germline): SQVTM, ANQGSEA. CDR3 length equals 14 residues. CDR3 in amino acids: CSVRPDLTYNEQFF. The CDR3 coding sequence is TGCAGCGTGCGGCCGGACTTGACCTACAATGAGCAGTTCTTC.

This sequence joins TRBV2 and TRBJ1-1; D is unclear. The germline gives CDR1 SNHLY, CDR2 FYNNEI. CDR3 size: 15 residues. V lost 1 base and J lost 4, with 13 bases in between. Written as DNA, the CDR3 is TGTGCCAGCAGTGAAGGTGACCAATGGGGCACTGAAGCTTTCTTT. Protein: CASSEGDQWGTEAFF. Full variable domain (remainder filled in from reference TRBV2 and TRBJ1-1): EPEVTQTPSHQVTQMGQEVILRCVPISNHLYFYWYRQILGQKVEFLVSFYNNEISEKSEIFDDQFSVERPDGSNFTLKIRSTKLEDSAMYFCASSEGDQWGTEAFFGQGTRLTVV.

The DNA of the CDR3 is TGTGCCAGCAGCCAAGAGACCGATAGCTCCTACGAGCAGTACTTC. Translating gives CASSQETDSSYEQYF. The rearrangement uses TRBV7-9 and TRBJ2-7; D unclear. Trimming cost V 5 bases and J 0 bases, with 14 bases left between them. Germline V CDR1 and CDR2: SEHNR, FQNEAQ (reference sequence). The length of the CDR3 is 15 residues.

V usage is TRBV30 and J usage is TRBJ2-2, with a weak D call TRBD1 (6 bases). Germline CDR1 is GTSNPN and CDR2 is SVGIG (reference sequence). V shed 5 bases and J shed 5 bases, with 15 bases lying between them. This CDR3 contains 14 residues. The CDR3 spells CAWAQGLGTGELFF. CDR3 in DNA: TGTGCCTGGGCACAGGGTTTAGGAACCGGGGAGCTGTTTTTT.

V and J are TRBV29-1 and TRBJ2-7, with 7 bases fitting TRBD2. In germline, CDR1 is SQVTM, CDR2 ANQGSEA. The CDR3 runs 15 residues. V shed 1 base, J shed 2 bases, and the junction held 8 bases outside the gene matches. The CDR3: CSVEGAGAPPYEQYF. CDR3 nucleotide sequence: TGCAGCGTTGAAGGTGCGGGAGCGCCCCCCTACGAGCAGTACTTC.

This clone appeared a single time. The chain joins TRBV30 to TRBJ1-5; 9 positions agree with TRBD1. Looked up from germline, CDR1 is GTSNPN and CDR2 is SVGIG (reference sequence). The V segment lost 2 bases and the J segment 7 bases; nucleotides outside the gene matches: 6. The CDR3 has 14 residues. The CDR3 reads CAWSPGQGDQPQHF. Written as DNA, the CDR3 is TGTGCCTGGAGTCCGGGACAGGGCGACCAGCCCCAGCATTTT.